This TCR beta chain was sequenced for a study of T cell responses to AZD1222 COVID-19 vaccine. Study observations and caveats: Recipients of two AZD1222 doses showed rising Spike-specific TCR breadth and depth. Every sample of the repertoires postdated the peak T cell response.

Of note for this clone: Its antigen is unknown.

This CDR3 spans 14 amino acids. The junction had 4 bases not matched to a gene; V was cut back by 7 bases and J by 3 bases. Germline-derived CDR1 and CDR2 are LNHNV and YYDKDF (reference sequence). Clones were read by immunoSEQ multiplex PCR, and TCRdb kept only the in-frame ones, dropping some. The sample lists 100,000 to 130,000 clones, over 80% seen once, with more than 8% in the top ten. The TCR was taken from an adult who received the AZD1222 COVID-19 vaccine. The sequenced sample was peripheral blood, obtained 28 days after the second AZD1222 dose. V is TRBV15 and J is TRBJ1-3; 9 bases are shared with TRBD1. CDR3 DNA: TGTGCCACCACGCTGGACAGGGGTGGAAACACCATATATTTT. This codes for CATTLDRGGNTIYF.